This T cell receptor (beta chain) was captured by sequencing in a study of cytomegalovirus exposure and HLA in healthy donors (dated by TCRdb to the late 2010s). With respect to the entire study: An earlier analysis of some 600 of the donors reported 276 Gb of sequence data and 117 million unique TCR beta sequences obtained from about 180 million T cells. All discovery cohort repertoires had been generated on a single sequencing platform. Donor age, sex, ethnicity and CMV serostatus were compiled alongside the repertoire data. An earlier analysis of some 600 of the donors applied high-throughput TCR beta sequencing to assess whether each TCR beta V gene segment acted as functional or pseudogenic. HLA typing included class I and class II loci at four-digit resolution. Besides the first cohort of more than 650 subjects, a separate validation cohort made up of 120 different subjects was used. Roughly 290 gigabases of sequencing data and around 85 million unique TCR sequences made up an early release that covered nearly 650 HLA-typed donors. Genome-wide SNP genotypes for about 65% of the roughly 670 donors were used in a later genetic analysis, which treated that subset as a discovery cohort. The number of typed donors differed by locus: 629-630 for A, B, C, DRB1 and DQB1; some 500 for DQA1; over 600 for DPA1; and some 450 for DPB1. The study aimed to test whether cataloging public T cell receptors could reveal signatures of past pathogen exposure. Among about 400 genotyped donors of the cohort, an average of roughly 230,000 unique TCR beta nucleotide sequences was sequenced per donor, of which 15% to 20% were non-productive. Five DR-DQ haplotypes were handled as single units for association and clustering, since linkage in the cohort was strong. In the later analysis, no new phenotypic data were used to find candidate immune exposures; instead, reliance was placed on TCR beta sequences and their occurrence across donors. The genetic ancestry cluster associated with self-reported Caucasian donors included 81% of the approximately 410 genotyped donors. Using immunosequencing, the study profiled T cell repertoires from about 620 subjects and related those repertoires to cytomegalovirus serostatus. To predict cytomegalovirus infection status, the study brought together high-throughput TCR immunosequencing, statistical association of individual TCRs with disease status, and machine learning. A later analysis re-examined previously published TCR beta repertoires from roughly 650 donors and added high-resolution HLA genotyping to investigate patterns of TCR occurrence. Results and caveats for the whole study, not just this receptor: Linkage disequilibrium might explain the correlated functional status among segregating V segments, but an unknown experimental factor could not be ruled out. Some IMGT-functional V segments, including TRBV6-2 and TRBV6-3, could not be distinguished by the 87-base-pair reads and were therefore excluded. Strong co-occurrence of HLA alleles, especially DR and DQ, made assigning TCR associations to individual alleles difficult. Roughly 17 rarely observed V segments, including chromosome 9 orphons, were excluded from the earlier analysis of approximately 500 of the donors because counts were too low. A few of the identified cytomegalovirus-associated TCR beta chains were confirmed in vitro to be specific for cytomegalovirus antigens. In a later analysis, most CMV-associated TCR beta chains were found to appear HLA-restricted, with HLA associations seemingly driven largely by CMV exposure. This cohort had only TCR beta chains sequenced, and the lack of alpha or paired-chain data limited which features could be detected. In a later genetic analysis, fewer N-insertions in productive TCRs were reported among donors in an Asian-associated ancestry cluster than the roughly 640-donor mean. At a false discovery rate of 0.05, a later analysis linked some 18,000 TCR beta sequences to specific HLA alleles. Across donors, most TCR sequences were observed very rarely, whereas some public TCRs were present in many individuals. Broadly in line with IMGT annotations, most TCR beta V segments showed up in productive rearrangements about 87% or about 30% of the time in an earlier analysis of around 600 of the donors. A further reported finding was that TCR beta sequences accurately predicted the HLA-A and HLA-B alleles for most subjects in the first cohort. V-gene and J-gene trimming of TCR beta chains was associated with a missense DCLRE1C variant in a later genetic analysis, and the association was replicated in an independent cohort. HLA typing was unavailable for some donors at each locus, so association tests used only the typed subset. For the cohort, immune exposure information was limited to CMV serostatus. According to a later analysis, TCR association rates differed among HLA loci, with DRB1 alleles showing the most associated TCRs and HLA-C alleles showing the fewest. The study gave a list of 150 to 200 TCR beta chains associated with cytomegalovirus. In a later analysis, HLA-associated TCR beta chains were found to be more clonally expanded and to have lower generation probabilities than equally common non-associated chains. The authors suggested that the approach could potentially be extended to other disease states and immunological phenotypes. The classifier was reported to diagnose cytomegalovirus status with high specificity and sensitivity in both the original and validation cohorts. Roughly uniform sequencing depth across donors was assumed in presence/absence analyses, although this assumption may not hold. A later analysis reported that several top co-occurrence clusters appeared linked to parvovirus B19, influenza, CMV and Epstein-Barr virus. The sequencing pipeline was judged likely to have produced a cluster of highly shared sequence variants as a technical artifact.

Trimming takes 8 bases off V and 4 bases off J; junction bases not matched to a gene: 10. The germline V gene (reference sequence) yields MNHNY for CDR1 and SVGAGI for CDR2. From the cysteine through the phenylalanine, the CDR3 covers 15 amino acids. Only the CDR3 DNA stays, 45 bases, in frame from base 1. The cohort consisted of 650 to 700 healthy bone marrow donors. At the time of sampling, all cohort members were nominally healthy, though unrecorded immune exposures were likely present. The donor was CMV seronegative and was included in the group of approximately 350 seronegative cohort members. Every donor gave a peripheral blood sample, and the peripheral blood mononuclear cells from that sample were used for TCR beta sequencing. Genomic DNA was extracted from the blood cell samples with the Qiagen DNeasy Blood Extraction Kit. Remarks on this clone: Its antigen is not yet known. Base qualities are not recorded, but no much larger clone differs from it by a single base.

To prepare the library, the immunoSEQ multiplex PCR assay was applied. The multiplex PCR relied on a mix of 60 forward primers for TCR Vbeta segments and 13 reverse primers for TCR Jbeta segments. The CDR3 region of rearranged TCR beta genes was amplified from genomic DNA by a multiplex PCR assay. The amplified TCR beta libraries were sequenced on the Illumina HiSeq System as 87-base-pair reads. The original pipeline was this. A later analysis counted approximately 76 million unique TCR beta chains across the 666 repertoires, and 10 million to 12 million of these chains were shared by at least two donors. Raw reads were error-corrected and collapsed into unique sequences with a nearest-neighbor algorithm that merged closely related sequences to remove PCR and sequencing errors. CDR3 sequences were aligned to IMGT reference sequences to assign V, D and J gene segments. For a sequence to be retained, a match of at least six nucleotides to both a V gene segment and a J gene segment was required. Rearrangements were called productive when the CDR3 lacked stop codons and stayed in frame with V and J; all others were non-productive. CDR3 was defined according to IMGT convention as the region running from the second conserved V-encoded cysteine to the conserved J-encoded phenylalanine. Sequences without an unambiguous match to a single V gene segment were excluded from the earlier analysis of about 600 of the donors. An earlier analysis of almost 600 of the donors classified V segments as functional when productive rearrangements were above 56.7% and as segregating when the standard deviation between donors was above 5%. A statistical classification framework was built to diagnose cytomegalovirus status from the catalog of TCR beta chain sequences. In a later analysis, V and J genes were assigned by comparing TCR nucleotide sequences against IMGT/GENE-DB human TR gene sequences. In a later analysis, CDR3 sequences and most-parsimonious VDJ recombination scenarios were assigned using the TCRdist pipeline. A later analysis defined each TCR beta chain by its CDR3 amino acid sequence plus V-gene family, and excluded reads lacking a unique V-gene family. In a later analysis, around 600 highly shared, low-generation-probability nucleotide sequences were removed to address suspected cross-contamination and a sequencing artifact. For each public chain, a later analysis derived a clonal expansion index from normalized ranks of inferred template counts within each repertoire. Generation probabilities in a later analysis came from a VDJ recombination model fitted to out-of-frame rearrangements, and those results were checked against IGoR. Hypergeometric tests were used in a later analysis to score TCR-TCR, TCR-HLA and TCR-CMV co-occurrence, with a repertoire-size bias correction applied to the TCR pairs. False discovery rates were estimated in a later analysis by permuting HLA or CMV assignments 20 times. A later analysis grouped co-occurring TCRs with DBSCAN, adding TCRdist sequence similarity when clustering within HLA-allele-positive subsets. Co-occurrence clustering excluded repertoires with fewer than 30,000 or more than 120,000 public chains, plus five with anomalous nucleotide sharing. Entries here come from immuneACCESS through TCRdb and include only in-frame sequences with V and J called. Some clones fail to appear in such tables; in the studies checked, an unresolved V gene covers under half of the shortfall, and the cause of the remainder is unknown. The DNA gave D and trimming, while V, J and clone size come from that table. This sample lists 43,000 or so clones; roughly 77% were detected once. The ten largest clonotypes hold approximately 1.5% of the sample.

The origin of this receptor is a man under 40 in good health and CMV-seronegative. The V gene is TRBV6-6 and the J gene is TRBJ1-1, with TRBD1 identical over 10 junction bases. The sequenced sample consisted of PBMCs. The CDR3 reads CASEATDRGATEAFF. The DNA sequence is TGTGCCAGCGAAGCGACGGACAGGGGGGCCACTGAAGCTTTCTTT.